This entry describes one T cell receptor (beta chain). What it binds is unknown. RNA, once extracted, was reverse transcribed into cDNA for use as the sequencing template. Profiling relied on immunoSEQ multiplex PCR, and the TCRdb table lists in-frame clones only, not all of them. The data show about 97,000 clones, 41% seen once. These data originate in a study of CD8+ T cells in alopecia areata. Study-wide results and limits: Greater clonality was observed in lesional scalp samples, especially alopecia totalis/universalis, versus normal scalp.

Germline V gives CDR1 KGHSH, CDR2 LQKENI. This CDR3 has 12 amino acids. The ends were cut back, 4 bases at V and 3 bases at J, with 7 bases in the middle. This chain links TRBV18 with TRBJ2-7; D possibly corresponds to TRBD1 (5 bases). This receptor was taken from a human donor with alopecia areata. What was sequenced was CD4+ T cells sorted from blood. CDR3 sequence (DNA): TGTGCCAGCTCACTCCAGGGCTACGAGCAGTACTTC. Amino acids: CASSLQGYEQYF.